This T cell receptor (beta chain) was profiled in a study of cytomegalovirus exposure and HLA in healthy donors. Comment on this clone: The same CDR3 can be traced to other DNA sequences in this sample.

Germline CDR1 LNHDA, CDR2 SQIVND (reference sequence). V lost 6 bases, J lost 2 bases, and 7 bases stayed unmatched. The CDR3 runs 14 residues. With 60 Vbeta and 13 Jbeta primers, the PCR was carried out. Profiling relied on immunoSEQ multiplex PCR, and the TCRdb table lists in-frame clones only, not all of them. Found here are around 200,000 clones, 70% to 85% of them singletons; the top ten hold about 1.5%. The gene calls are TRBV19 and TRBJ2-7; 7 bases line up with TRBD1. The sequencing input was PBMCs. The clonotype was recovered from a man in his fifties in good health and CMV-seronegative. The CDR3 DNA sequence: TGTGCCAGTAGCCCTAGACAGGGCCCCTACGAGCAGTACTTC. This gives the protein CASSPRQGPYEQYF.